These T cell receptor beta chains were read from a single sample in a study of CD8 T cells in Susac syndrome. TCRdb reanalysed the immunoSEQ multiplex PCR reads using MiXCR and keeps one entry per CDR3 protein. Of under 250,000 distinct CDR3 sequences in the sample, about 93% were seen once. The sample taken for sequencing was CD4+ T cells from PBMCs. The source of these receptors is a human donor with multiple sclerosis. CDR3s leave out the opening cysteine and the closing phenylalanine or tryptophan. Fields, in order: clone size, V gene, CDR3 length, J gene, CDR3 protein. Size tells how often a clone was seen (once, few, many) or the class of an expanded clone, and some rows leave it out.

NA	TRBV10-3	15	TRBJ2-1	AISELGGPNSYNEQF
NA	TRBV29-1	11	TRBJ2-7	SATGRGTYEQY
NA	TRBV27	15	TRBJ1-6	ASSFYTGTEYNSPLH
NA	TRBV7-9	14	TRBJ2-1	ASSVAVGTGGGEQF
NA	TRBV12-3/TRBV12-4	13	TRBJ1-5	ASSLAQGPNQPQH
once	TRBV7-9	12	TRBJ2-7	ASRAVDVHYEQY
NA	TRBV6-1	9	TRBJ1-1	ATFLPTEAF
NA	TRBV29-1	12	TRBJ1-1	SVEDPPESAEAF
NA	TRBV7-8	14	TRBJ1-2	ASSQRSGGADYGYT
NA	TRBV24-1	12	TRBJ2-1	ATSKDRALNEQF
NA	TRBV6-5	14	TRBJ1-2	ASSYVDGPMGYGYT
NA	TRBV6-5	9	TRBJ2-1	ASTRYNEQF
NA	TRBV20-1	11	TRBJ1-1	SAQGQFSTEAF
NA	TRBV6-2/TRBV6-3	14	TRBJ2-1	ASSYPRIAGGNEQF
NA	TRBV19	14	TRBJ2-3	ASSHGTAFSTDTQY
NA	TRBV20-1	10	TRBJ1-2	SAAEGGYGYT
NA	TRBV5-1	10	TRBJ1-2	ASSSGSDGYT
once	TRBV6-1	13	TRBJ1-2	ASSEIEGIGYGYT
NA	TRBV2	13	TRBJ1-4	ASSVGGQGAEKLF
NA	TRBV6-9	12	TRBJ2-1	ASSFRERNGEQF
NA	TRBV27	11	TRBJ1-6	ASARVRNSPLH
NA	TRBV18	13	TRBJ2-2	ASSSRGGGGGELF
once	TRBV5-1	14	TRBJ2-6	ASSLEIGSGANVLT
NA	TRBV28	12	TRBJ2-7	ASSSPPGLAGQY
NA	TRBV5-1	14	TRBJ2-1	ASTAERGLAYSEQF
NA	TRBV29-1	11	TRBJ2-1	SVERRETNEQF
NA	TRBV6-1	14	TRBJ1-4	ASARRTQLSNEKLF
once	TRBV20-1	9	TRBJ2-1	SALGPTEQF
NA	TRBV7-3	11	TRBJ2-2	ASSVQARGELF
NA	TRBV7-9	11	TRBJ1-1	ASSKEFRTEAF
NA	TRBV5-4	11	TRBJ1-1	ASSPQWNTEAF
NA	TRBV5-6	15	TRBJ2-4	ASSLVGQGALINIQY
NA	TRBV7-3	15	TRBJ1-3	ASSLNPGATSGNTIY
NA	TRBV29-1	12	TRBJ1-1	SGYLSRGQAEAF
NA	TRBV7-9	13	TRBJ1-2	ASSPPGSGNYGYT
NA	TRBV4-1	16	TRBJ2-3	ASSQEGIGGGAVDTQY
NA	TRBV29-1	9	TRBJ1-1	SGSGLTEAF
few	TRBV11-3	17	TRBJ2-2	ASSLSTGFIGKSTGELF
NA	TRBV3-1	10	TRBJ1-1	ASKGVGTEAF
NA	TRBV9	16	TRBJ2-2	ASSATVTRFSPSRELF
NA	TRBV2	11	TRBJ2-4	ASKDREWGIQY
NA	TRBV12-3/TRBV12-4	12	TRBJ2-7	ASSLGGRSYEQY
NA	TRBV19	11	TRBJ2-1	ASSIGAGNEQF
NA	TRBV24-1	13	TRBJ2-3	ATSDLTGGTDTQY
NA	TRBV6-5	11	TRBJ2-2	ASSPRFTGELF
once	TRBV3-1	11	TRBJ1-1	ASSPQFGSEAF
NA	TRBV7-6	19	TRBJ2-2	ASTHGMGLAGGRVDTGELF
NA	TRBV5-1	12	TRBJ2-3	ASSLLQSTDTQY
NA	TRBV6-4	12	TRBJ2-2	ASSDSGRTGELF
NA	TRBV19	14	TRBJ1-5	ASTRGTGNSNQPQH
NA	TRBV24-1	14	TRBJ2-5	ATSDFDFGHQETQY
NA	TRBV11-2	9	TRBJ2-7	ATRQGYEQY